Listed here are 22 T cell receptor beta chains from one sample, sequenced in a study of cytomegalovirus exposure and HLA in healthy donors. This PCR relied on a set of 60 Vbeta primers and 13 Jbeta primers. This table comes from immunoSEQ multiplex PCR, and its TCRdb copy is limited to in-frame clones, with some not included. The specimen's table records about 110,000 clones. Material: PBMCs. These receptors all stem from a man between 18 and 35 years old in good health and CMV-seronegative.

The V and J genes are TRBV11-2 and TRBJ1-1; tentatively, D is TRBD1 (6 bases). The V end was cut by 5 bases, the J end by 8 bases, with 9 bases between. The germline V gene has CDR1 SGHAT and CDR2 FQNNGV. The CDR3 is made up of 11 amino acids. Here the CDR3 reads CASSPDREAFF. The CDR3 DNA reads as TGTGCCAGCAGCCCAGACAGGGAAGCTTTCTTT.

This rearrangement joins TRBV19 to TRBJ1-1; D unresolved. Germline V gene lookup returns CDR1 LNHDA and CDR2 SQIVND (reference sequence). Trimming shortened V by 3 bases and J by 5 bases, and 16 bases separated the two germline ends. The CDR3 is made up of 15 amino acids. CDR3 sequence reads: CASSIGPGVRTEAFF. DNA of the CDR3: TGTGCCAGTAGTATCGGCCCGGGAGTGAGAACTGAAGCTTTCTTT.

V and J are TRBV20-1 and TRBJ2-7; 7 bases map to TRBD2. This CDR3 has 11 amino acids. Looked up from germline, CDR1 is DFQATT and CDR2 is SNEGSKA (reference sequence). Losses at the gene ends were 2 bases for V and 6 bases for J; bases not matched to a gene: 1. The CDR3 spells CSARLAVEQYF. CDR3 in DNA: TGCAGTGCTAGACTAGCGGTCGAGCAGTACTTC.

The J gene is TRBJ1-2, the V gene TRBV7-3; D unresolved. V dropped 5 bases and J dropped 6 bases, with 28 bases sitting between them. The CDR3 contains 18 residues. Germline CDR1 reads SGHTA; CDR2 reads FQGTGA. CDR3 sequence (DNA): TGTGCCAGCAGCCCAACATCCCCGGGATTGGGTGCGGTACATGGCTACACCTTC. Amino acid sequence: CASSPTSPGLGAVHGYTF.

V is TRBV6-1 and J is TRBJ2-3; D remains unclear. This CDR3 has 13 amino acids. Per germline, CDR1 MNHNS and CDR2 SASEGT. V was shortened by 1 base and J by 6 bases, with 8 bases between the two germline ends. The chain's CDR3 is CASSEEWADTQYF. The DNA of the CDR3 is TGTGCCAGCAGTGAAGAGTGGGCGGATACGCAGTATTTT.

The chain uses TRBV6-5 and TRBJ1-2; TRBD1 is a possible D gene (6 bases). The CDR3 length is 15 residues. Germline CDR1 and CDR2: MNHEY and SVGAGI. V gave up 6 bases and J gave up 3 bases, with 17 bases separating them. CDR3 nucleotide sequence: TGTGCCAGCAGCTTTGAAGGGGGGGCATACTATGGCTACACCTTC. It codes for CASSFEGGAYYGYTF.

Points on this clone: The conserved closing phenylalanine or tryptophan is absent in this CDR3, likely reflecting a read error. The limits of the CDR3 on the DNA are not certain, so only TCRdb's listed CDR3 is given. J is TRBJ2-7 and V is TRBV6-1; the DNA was not compared with TRBD2, the D call given in the table. The CDR3 length equals 13 residues, ends included. Germline values: CDR1 MNHNS, CDR2 SASEGT. The CDR3 loop is CASIMTSVGLRIL.

The rearrangement uses TRBV6-6 and TRBJ2-7; a possible D gene is TRBD2 (5 bases). The CDR3 runs to 15 residues. V dropped 0 bases and J dropped 1 base, with 10 bases sitting between them. The germline V gene encodes CDR1 MNHNY and CDR2 SVGAGI (reference sequence). DNA of the CDR3: TGTGCCAGCAGTTACTCAGGAGCGGCATCCTACGAGCAGTACTTC. Encoded protein: CASSYSGAASYEQYF.

V and J are TRBV21-1 and TRBJ1-5; the table's D call, TRBD1, was not checked against the DNA. TRBV21-1 is shown as a pseudogene. CDR3 size: 15 residues. The CDR3 nucleotides read TGTGCCAGGTACTCGGGTGGGGGCCGAAATCAGCCCCAGCATTTT. Protein sequence: CARYSGGGRNQPQHF.

The chain couples TRBV20-1 to TRBJ1-1; possibly TRBD1 for D (5 bases). Per germline, CDR1 DFQATT and CDR2 SNEGSKA (reference sequence). V was cut by 6 bases and J by 5 bases, with 10 bases left in between. CDR3 size: 11 residues. Written as DNA, the CDR3 is TGCAGTGCGCGGGGCTATACTGAAGCTTTCTTT. Protein: CSARGYTEAFF.

The chain has TRBV6-5 and TRBJ1-2; D call uncertain. From germline, CDR1 is MNHEY and CDR2 SVGAGI. The V and J ends lost 0 bases and 4 bases respectively, with 6 bases between them. CDR3 length: 13 amino acids. CDR3 residues: CASSYSYSYGYTF. DNA of the CDR3: TGTGCCAGCAGTTACTCGTACAGCTATGGCTACACCTTC.

The rearrangement joins TRBV19 to TRBJ2-1, with 10 positions matching TRBD2. The CDR3 contains 18 residues. Germline V gene sequence: CDR1 LNHDA, CDR2 SQIVND (reference sequence). The trim removed 1 base at V and 0 bases at J, leaving 6 bases unmatched. The CDR3 bases are TGTGCCAGTAGTATAGCAGGGCAGCGGGGGGGCTCCTACAATGAGCAGTTCTTC. It translates to CASSIAGQRGGSYNEQFF.

CDR3 protein: CAWRGTGYNSPLHF. The CDR3 region has the DNA TGTGCCTGGAGGGGGACAGGATATAATTCACCCCTCCACTTT. V is TRBV30 and J is TRBJ1-6; 8 bases align to TRBD1. The CDR3 spans 14 residues. The germline V gene encodes CDR1 GTSNPN and CDR2 SVGIG (reference sequence). V shed 3 bases and J 4 bases; nucleotides not matched to a gene: 2.

The genes are TRBV5-1 and TRBJ2-1; D may be TRBD2 (6 bases). The CDR3 extends over 15 amino acids. Germline assignment: CDR1 SGHRS and CDR2 YFSETQ. The ends were cut back, 0 bases at V and 8 bases at J, with 15 bases in the middle. The CDR3 sequence: CASSLGRESRDEQFF. In DNA form, the CDR3 reads TGCGCCAGCAGCTTGGGACGGGAGAGTAGGGATGAGCAGTTCTTC.

As concerns this clone: Additional DNA sequences in this sample encode the identical CDR3. The V and J genes are TRBV5-1 and TRBJ2-1, with D perhaps matching TRBD2 (6 bases). Trimming took 0 bases from V and 8 from J, leaving 9 bases between them. There are 13 residues in the CDR3. Germline CDR1 is SGHRS and CDR2 is YFSETQ. The CDR3 nucleotides are TGCGCCAGCAGCTTGGTGGGCGGGGATGAGCAGTTCTTC. It is translated as CASSLVGGDEQFF. Full variable domain (rest looked up from reference TRBV5-1 and TRBJ2-1): KAGVTQTPRYLIKTRGQQVTLSCSPISGHRSVSWYQQTPGQGLQFLFEYFSETQRNKGNFPGRFSGRQFSNSRSEMNVSTLELGDSALYLCASSLVGGDEQFFGPGTRLTVL.

CDR3 sequence: CASSADSASGYTF. DNA for the CDR3: TGTGCCAGTAGTGCCGACAGTGCCTCTGGCTACACCTTC. The V call is TRBV19, the J call TRBJ1-2; possible D gene TRBD1, 5 bases. In germline, CDR1 is LNHDA, CDR2 SQIVND (reference sequence). This CDR3 comprises 13 residues. Trimming left V 5 bases short and J 7 bases short, with 14 bases between.

CDR3 residues: CATSISKLSETQYF. In DNA form, the CDR3 reads TGTGCCACCAGCATTTCCAAGCTTTCAGAGACCCAGTACTTC. The chain links TRBV15 to TRBJ2-5, with D uncertain. CDR3 size: 14 residues. From germline, CDR1 is LNHNV and CDR2 YYDKDF (reference sequence). Trimming cost V 4 bases and J 4 bases, with 13 bases left between them.

In DNA form, the CDR3 reads TGTGCCGCCTCCCCCTGGACTAGCGGGAAGCAGTACTTC. It encodes CAASPWTSGKQYF. The chain has TRBV19 and TRBJ2-7, with 12 nucleotides matching TRBD2. J lost 8 bases, V lost 11 bases, and 10 bases had no gene match. In germline, CDR1 is LNHDA, CDR2 SQIVND (reference sequence). The CDR3 is made up of 13 amino acids.

The chain combines TRBV2 with TRBJ1-1; 9 nucleotides align to TRBD1. This CDR3 is 14 amino acids long. V was pared by 8 bases and J by 5 bases, with 9 bases of the junction left unmatched. CDR1 and CDR2 from the germline V gene are SNHLY and FYNNEI. The CDR3 region has the DNA TGTGCCAGCTCTCTTGGGGACAGGGCGACTGAAGCTTTCTTT. Its protein is CASSLGDRATEAFF.

The chain joins TRBV28 to TRBJ1-4; D gene ambiguous. In germline, CDR1 is MDHEN, CDR2 SYDVKM. Deletions cut 3 bases from V and 4 bases from J, with 12 bases between. This CDR3 comprises 15 residues. The DNA of the CDR3 is TGTGCCAGCAGTTTTTTAAGCCGCTATAATGAAAAACTGTTTTTT. Protein sequence: CASSFLSRYNEKLFF.

The gene calls are TRBV28 and TRBJ2-6; a weak D match, TRBD2 (5 bases). This CDR3 is 14 amino acids long. Per the germline V gene, CDR1 is MDHEN and CDR2 is SYDVKM. V gave up 7 bases and J gave up 2 bases, with 9 bases separating them. This chain's CDR3 is CASNEGTGANVLTF. The CDR3 nucleotides read TGTGCCAGCAATGAGGGTACTGGGGCCAACGTCCTGACTTTC.

CDR3 sequence reads: CASSRRTPTNTQYF. The DNA of the CDR3 is TGTGCCAGCAGTCGTCGGACTCCTACAAATACGCAGTATTTT. The chain combines TRBV9 with TRBJ2-3; D might be TRBD2 (5 bases). Trimming stripped 5 bases from V and 7 bases from J, with 17 bases between. The CDR3 has 14 residues. Germline V gene lookup returns CDR1 SGDLS and CDR2 YYNGEE.